The rows below give T cell receptor beta chains drawn from one sample of a study of CD8 T cells in ankylosing spondylitis. TCRdb used MiXCR to reprocess the 5' RACE reads, holding one entry per CDR3 protein. The sample holds 300,000 to 350,000 distinct CDR3 sequences, roughly 15% seen once. Sequencing input: blood, either unsorted or a sorted T cell fraction (not recorded which). Receptors originate from a male donor with ankylosing spondylitis or in good health (not recorded which). The CDR3 runs from the conserved cysteine through the conserved F or W. A D gene is named only where the DNA matches it firmly. The size field is filled for only some rows; it gives once, few, many or a size class.

CDR3nt	CDR3aa	j_gene	abundance	v_gene	d_gene
TGTGCCAGCAGTGTGGGGTCGGCCGGGGAGCTGTTTTTT	CASSVGSAGELFF	TRBJ2-2	few	TRBV25-1	-
TGTGCCACTACTGGGGGCGGATTGAACACTGAAGCTTTCTTT	CATTGGGLNTEAFF	TRBJ1-1	few	TRBV10-3	-
TGCGCCAGCAGCTTGGACGCAGATAACACTGAAGCTTTCTTT	CASSLDADNTEAFF	TRBJ1-1	few	TRBV5-1	-
TGCAGTGCTCAACGACTAGCTGCTAAAGAGACCCAGTACTTC	CSAQRLAAKETQYF	TRBJ2-5	-	TRBV20-1	TRBD2
TGTGCCAGCCATATGAGGGGGTATGGCTACACCTTC	CASHMRGYGYTF	TRBJ1-2	many	TRBV5-6	-
TGTGCCAGCAGCGTAGGGATTTTGAACACTGAAGCTTTCTTT	CASSVGILNTEAFF	TRBJ1-1	few	TRBV9	-
TGTGCCAGCAGCCCAGCGGGGGATACTGGGGGGCAAGAGACCCAGTACTTC	CASSPAGDTGGQETQYF	TRBJ2-5	-	TRBV4-2	TRBD2
TGTGCCAGCTCACCACCGAACCAACAAGAGACCCAGTACTTC	CASSPPNQQETQYF	TRBJ2-5	few	TRBV18	-
TGTGCTAGTGGTTTAGCGCCTGGGACTAGCGGGGGGACCCAAGAGACCCAGTACTTC	CASGLAPGTSGGTQETQYF	TRBJ2-5	-	TRBV12-5	TRBD2
TGTGCCAGCAGCCGCGCAGGACAGTTTCTCACAGATACGCAGTATTTT	CASSRAGQFLTDTQYF	TRBJ2-3	-	TRBV14	-
TGTGCCAGCAGCCTAGCCCCGGACAGGGGGAACACCATATATTTT	CASSLAPDRGNTIYF	TRBJ1-3	-	TRBV7-8	TRBD1
TGTGCCAGCTCACCCGATTTCGTGGGACAGGGGAAGGAGACCCAGTACTTC	CASSPDFVGQGKETQYF	TRBJ2-5	-	TRBV18	TRBD1
TGCAGTGCTAGAGGGGGAGCGGGGTGGGACAATGAGCAGTTCTTC	CSARGGAGWDNEQFF	TRBJ2-1	-	TRBV20-1	TRBD2
TGCAGTGCTAGAGGGCGGGCTAGCCGCGAGCAGTACTTC	CSARGRASREQYF	TRBJ2-7	-	TRBV20-1	-
TGCGCCAGCAGCCAAAAAGGGACAGTGAAACAAGAGACCCAGTACTTC	CASSQKGTVKQETQYF	TRBJ2-5	-	TRBV4-1	TRBD1
TGCGCCAGCAGCTCCCCCTTACTCCAAGAGACCCAGTACTTC	CASSSPLLQETQYF	TRBJ2-5	-	TRBV5-1	-
TGTGCCAGCAGCCCTCAGAAAATGAACACTGAAGCTTTCTTT	CASSPQKMNTEAFF	TRBJ1-1	many	TRBV12-3/TRBV12-4	-
TGCGCCAGCAGCCTTAGCGGGGGCACAGATACGCAGTATTTT	CASSLSGGTDTQYF	TRBJ2-3	many	TRBV12-3/TRBV12-4	TRBD2
TGTGCCAGCAGCTCATCACCGCGAGGGACCGGGGAGCTGTTTTTT	CASSSSPRGTGELFF	TRBJ2-2	few	TRBV11-2	-
TGTGCCAGTAGTATAGAACTAGCGGGGGGGTACAATGAGCAGTTCTTC	CASSIELAGGYNEQFF	TRBJ2-1	many	TRBV19	TRBD2
TGCGCCAGCAGCCTACCCGGACTAGCGGGAGCAGATACGCAGTATTTT	CASSLPGLAGADTQYF	TRBJ2-3	-	TRBV5-1	TRBD2
TGCGCCAGCAGGTTAGGGACAGGGACTCTAAGCACAGATACGCAGTATTTT	CASRLGTGTLSTDTQYF	TRBJ2-3	-	TRBV5-1	TRBD1
TGTGCCAGCAGTTTGAAAGTAGCTCCTTACAATGAGCAGTTCTTC	CASSLKVAPYNEQFF	TRBJ2-1	-	TRBV12-3/TRBV12-4	-